Included here is one T cell receptor (beta chain) sequence, with context. The target of this receptor is not known. No much larger clone is present one base from it, and per-base qualities are unavailable. Receptor libraries were prepared by RT-PCR. Sequenced using an Illumina HiSeq 2500. The raw public reads went through TCRdb reprocessing: fastp at Q25, MiXCR clone calling, in-frame beta chains kept. Each entry merges the rows of one CDR3 protein and shows their most common DNA and genes. In all, the sample holds about 500,000 distinct CDR3 sequences, and about 15% of those were seen once. Less than 4% of the sample belongs to the ten largest clones. Spanning cysteine to phenylalanine, the CDR3 consists of 16 amino acids. Only the CDR3 region is kept as DNA, spanning 48 bases read in frame from base 1. Germline trimming amounts to 4 bases on V and 0 bases on J, with 6 as the count of junction bases outside the gene matches.

These data are taken from a study of response to subunit inactivated influenza vaccine (dated by TCRdb to 2016 to 2019). A note on the overall study: The study used deep quantitative T cell receptor repertoire profiling to track responses to a trivalent subunit inactivated influenza vaccine. The paper's findings and limits, for the study overall: According to the authors, only a limited number of new T cells may be recruited by each seasonal influenza vaccination.

Sequenced here: CD4+ T cells sorted from PBMCs, sampled around 25 months after vaccination. This chain is built from TRBV12-3 or TRBV12-4 and TRBJ2-1; TRBD2 aligns with 7 central bases. The source is a man aged 45 to 75 who received an inactivated influenza vaccine. Donor details come from another sample of the same person, matched by shared clones. The CDR3 has the sequence CASSSKTSDSYNEQFF. The bases are TGTGCCAGCAGTTCGAAAACTAGCGACTCCTACAATGAGCAGTTCTTC.